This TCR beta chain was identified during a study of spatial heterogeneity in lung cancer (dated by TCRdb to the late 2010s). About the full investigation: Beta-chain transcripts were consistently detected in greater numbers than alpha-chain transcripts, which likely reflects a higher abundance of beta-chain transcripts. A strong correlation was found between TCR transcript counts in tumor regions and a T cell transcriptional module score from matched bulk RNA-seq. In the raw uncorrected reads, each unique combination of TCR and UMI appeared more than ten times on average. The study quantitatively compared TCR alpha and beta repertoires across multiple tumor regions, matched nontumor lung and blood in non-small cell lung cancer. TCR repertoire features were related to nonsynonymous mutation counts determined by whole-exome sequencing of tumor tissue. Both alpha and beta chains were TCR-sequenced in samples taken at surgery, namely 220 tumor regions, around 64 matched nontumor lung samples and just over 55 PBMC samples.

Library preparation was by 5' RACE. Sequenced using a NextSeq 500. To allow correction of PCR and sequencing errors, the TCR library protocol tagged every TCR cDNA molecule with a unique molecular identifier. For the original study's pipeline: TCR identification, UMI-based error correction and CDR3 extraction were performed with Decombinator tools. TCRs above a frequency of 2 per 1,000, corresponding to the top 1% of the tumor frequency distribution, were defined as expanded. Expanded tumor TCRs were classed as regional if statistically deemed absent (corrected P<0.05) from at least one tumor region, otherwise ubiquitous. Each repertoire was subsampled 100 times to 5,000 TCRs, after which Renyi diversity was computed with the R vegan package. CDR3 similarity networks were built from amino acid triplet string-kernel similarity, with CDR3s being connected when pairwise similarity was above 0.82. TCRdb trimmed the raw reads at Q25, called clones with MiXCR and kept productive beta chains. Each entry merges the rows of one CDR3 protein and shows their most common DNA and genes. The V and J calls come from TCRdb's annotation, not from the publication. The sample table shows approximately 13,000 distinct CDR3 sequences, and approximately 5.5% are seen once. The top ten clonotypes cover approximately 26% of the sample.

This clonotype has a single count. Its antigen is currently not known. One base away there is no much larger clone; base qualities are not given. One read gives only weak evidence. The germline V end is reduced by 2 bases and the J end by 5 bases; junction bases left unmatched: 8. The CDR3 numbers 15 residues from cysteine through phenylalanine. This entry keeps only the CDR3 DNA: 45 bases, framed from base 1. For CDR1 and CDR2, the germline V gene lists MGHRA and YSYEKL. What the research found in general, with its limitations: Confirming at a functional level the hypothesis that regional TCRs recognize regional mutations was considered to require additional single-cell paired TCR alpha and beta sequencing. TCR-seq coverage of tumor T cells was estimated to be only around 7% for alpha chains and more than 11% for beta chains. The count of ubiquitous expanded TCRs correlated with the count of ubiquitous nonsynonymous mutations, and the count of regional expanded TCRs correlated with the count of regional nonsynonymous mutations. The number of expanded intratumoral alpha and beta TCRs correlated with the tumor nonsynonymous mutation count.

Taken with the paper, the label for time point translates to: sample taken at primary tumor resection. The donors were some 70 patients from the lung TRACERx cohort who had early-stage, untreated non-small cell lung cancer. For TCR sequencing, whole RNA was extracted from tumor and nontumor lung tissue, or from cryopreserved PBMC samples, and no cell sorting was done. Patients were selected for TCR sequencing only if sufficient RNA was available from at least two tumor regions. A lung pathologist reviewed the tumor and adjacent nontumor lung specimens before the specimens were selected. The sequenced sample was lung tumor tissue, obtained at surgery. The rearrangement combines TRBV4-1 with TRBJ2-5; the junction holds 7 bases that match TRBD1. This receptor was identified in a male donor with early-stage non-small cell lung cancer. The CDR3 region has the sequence CASSQRTGGRETQYF. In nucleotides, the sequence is TGCGCCAGCAGCCAACGGACAGGTGGAAGGGAGACCCAGTACTTC.